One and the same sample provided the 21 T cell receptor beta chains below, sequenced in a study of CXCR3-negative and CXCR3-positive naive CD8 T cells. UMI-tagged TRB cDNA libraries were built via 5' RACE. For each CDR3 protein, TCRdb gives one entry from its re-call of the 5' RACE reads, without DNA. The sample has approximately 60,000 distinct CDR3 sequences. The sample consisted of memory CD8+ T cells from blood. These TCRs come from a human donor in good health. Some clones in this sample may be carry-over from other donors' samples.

CDR3: CASSLEGGLGNQPQHF. The rearrangement joins TRBV11-2 to TRBJ1-5; with no DNA, the TCRdb D assignment of TRBD1 cannot be verified. Germline CDR1 is SGHAT and CDR2 is FQNNGV. The length of the CDR3 is 16 residues.

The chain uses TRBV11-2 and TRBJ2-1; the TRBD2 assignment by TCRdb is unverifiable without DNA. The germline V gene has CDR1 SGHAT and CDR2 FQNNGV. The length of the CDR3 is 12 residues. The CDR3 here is CASSLEGPEQFF. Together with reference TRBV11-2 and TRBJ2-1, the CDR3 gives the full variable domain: EAGVAQSPRYKIIEKRQSVAFWCNPISGHATLYWYQQILGQGPKLLIQFQNNGVVDDSQLPKDRFSAERLKGVDSTLKIQPAKLEDSAVYLCASSLEGPEQFFGPGTRLTVL.

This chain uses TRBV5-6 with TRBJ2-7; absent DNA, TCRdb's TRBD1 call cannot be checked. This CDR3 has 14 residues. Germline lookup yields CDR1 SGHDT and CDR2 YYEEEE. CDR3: CASSSTGEGLEQYF.

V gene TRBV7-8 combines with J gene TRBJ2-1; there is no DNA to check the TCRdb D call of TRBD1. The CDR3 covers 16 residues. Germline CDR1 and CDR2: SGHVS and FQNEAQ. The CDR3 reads CASSPGTGISYNEQFF. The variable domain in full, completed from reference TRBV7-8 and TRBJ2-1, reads GAGVSQSPRYKVAKRGQDVALRCDPISGHVSLFWYQQALGQGPEFLTYFQNEAQLDKSGLPSDRFFAERPEGSVSTLKIQRTQQEDSAVYLCASSPGTGISYNEQFFGPGTRLTVL.

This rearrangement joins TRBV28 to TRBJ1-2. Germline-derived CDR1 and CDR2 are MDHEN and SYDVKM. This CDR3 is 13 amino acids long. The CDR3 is CASSVTRNYGYTF.

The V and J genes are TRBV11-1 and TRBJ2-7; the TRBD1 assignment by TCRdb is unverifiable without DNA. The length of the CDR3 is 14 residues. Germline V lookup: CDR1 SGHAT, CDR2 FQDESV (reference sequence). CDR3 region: CASSLATGMDEQYF.

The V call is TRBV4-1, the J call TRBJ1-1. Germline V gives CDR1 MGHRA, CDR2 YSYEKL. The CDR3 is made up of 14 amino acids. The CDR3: CASSQGYRNTEAFF.

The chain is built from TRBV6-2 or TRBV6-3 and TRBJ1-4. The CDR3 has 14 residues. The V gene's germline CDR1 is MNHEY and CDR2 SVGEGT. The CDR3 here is CASSFGLASEKLFF.

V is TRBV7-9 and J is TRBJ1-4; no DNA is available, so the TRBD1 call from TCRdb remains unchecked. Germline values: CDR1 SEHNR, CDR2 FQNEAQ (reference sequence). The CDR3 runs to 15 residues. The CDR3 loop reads CAGSLLTGGEEKLFF.

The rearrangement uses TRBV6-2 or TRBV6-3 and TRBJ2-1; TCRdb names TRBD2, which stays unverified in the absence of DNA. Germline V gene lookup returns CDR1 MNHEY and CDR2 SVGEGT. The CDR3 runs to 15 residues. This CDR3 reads CASSYASGGYNEQFF.

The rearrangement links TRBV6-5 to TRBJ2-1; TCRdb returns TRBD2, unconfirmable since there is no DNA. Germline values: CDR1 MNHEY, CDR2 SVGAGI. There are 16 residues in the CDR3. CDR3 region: CASRRGGAGGGNEQFF.

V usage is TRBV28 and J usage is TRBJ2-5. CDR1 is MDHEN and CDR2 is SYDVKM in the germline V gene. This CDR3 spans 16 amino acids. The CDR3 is CASSLGVAIFQETQYF.

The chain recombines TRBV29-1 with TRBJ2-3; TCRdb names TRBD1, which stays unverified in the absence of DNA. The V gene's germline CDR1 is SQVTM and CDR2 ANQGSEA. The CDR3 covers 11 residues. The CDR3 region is CSASGENTQYF.

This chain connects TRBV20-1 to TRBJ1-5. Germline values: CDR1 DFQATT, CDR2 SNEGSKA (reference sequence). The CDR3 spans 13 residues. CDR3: CSARESPTLPQHF.

This CDR3 reads CASRISGDNEQFF. The rearrangement joins TRBV7-2 to TRBJ2-1; TCRdb calls TRBD2, which cannot be checked without DNA. Per germline, CDR1 SGHTA and CDR2 FQGNSA. CDR3 size: 13 residues.

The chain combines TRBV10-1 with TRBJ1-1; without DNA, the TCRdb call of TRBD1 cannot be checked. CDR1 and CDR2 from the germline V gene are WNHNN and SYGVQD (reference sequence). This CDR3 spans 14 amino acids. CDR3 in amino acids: CASRPGDANTEAFF.

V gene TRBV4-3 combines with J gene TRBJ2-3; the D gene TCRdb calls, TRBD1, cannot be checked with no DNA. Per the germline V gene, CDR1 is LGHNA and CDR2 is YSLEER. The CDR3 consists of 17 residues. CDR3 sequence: CASSQDRGGGPTDTQYF.

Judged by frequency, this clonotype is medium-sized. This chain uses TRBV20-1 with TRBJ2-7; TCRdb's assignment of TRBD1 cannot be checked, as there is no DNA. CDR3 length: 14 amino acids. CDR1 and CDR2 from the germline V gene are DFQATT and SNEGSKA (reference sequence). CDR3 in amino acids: CSAREGEGSYEQYF.

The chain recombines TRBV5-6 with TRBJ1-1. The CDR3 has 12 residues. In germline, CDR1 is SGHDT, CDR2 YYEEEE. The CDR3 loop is CASSLVGTEAFF. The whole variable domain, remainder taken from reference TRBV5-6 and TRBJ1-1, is DAGVTQSPTHLIKTRGQQVTLRCSPKSGHDTVSWYQQALGQGPQFIFQYYEEEERQRGNFPDRFSGHQFPNYSSELNVNALLLGDSALYLCASSLVGTEAFFGQGTRLTVV.

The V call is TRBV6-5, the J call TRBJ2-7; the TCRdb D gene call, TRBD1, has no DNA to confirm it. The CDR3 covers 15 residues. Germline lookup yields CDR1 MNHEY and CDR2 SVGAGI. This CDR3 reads CASSLMAGASYEQYF.

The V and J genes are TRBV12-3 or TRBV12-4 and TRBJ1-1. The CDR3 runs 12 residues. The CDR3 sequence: CASRHSQGRAFF.